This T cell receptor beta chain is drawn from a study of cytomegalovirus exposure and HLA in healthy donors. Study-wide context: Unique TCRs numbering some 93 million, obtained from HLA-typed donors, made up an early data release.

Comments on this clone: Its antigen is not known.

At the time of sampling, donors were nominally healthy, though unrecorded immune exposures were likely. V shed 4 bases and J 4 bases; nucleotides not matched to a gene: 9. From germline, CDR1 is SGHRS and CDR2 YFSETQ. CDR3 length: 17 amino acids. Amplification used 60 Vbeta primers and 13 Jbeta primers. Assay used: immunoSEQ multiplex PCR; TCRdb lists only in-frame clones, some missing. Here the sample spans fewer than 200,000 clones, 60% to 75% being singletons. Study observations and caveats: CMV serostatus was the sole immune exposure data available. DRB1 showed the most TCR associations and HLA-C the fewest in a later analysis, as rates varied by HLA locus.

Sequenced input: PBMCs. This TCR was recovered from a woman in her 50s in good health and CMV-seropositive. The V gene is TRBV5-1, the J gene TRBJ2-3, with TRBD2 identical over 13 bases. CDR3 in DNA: TGCGCCAGCAGCCCTCGGCGGACTAGCGGGGGAGCAGATACGCAGTATTTT. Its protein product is CASSPRRTSGGADTQYF.